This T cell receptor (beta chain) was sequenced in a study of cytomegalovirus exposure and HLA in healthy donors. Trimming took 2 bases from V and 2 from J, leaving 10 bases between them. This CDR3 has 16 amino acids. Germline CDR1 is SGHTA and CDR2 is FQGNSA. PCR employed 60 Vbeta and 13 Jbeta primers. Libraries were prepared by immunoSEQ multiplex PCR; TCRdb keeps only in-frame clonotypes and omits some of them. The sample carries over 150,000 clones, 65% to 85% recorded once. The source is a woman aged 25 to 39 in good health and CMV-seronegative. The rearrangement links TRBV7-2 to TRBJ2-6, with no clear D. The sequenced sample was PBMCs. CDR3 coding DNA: TGTGCCAGCAGCTTACCGGGTATGACTGGGGCCAACGTCCTGACTTTC. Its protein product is CASSLPGMTGANVLTF.